These 11 T cell receptor beta chains were all obtained from the same sample, sequenced in a study of CD8+CD57+ T cells in acquired aplastic anemia. The TCR beta profiling, which covered VDJ combination and CDR3 sequence, was carried out using genomic DNA as the template. Each CDR3 protein is one row after TCRdb ran MiXCR on the reads. The sample contains fewer than 200,000 distinct CDR3 sequences, 60% to 70% of which appear only once. Specimen: sorted CD4+, CD8+, or CD8+CD57+ T cells (not recorded which) from PBMCs. These receptors were obtained from a human donor in good health.

The chain combines TRBV7-3 with TRBJ2-1; 7 bases line up with TRBD1. CDR1 is SGHTA and CDR2 is FQGTGA in the germline V gene. This CDR3 is 15 amino acids long. With V trimmed by 5 bases and J by 0 bases, 4 bases remained unmatched. CDR3: CASSVTGVSYNEQFF. In DNA form, the CDR3 reads TGTGCCAGCAGCGTTACAGGGGTCTCCTACAATGAGCAGTTCTTC.

The J gene is TRBJ2-3, the V gene TRBV11-2, with 11 positions matching TRBD1. J gave up 2 bases and V 9 bases, and 7 bases lay outside the gene matches. This CDR3 has 15 residues. Germline V gives CDR1 SGHAT, CDR2 FQNNGV. The CDR3 protein is CASSGQGAPTDTQYF. Here the CDR3 DNA reads TGTGCCAGTAGTGGACAGGGGGCGCCCACAGATACGCAGTATTTT.

The chain uses TRBV7-2 and TRBJ2-7; the D gene could be TRBD1 or TRBD2 (5 bases each). CDR1 is SGHTA, CDR2 FQGNSA, per germline. CDR3 length: 14 residues. With 5 bases removed from V and 2 bases from J, the gap between germline ends came to 13 bases. CDR3 sequence (DNA): TGTGCCAGCAGCCCGAGGGACGGGACCTACGAGCAGTACTTC. This codes for CASSPRDGTYEQYF.

This clonotype showed up many times. The chain employs TRBV29-1 and TRBJ1-4; D gene unclear. Germline V gene sequence: CDR1 SQVTM, CDR2 ANQGSEA. The CDR3 totals 13 residues. V lost 3 bases and J 5 bases, leaving 10 bases between the germline ends. CDR3 nucleotide sequence: TGCAGCGTTGACGGGGAGGGCAATGAAAAACTGTTTTTT. This encodes CSVDGEGNEKLFF.

The genes are TRBV19 and TRBJ1-4; D is undetermined. The CDR3 runs 14 residues. Germline loops: CDR1 LNHDA, CDR2 SQIVND (reference sequence). Trimming stripped 7 bases from V and 8 bases from J, with 17 bases between. The chain's CDR3 is CASTESGSHEKLFF. The CDR3 bases are TGTGCCAGTACCGAATCCGGGTCTCACGAAAAACTGTTTTTT.

Turning to this clonotype: A much bigger clone sits one base away, suggesting this may be a read error. This chain links TRBV5-6 with TRBJ2-1, with D tentatively TRBD2 (6 bases). The CDR3 is made up of 11 amino acids. Germline V CDR1 and CDR2: SGHDT, YYEEEE. With 3 bases removed from V and 16 bases from J, the gap between germline ends came to 14 bases. The CDR3 protein is CASSSGGDFFF. In nucleotides, the CDR3 is TGTGCCAGCAGCTCCGGTGGGGACTTCTTCTTC.

This clonotype appeared many times. The rearrangement links TRBV25-1 to TRBJ1-1, with 8 bases fitting TRBD1. Germline V gene lookup returns CDR1 MGHDK and CDR2 SYGVNS. The CDR3 covers 15 residues. V was pared by 2 bases and J by 0 bases, with 2 bases of the junction left unmatched. In DNA, the CDR3 is TGTGCCAGCAGTGAAAGGACAGGGCTGAACACTGAAGCTTTCTTT. It encodes CASSERTGLNTEAFF.

Ten or more counts support this clonotype. This chain links TRBV3-1 with TRBJ1-1; D gene uncertain. The CDR3 totals 16 residues. Germline assignment: CDR1 LGHDT and CDR2 YNNKEL (reference sequence). V dropped 5 bases and J dropped 0 bases, with 16 bases sitting between them. CDR3 sequence reads: CASSASPGYMNTEAFF. The CDR3 region has the DNA TGTGCCAGCAGCGCCTCCCCCGGATACATGAACACTGAAGCTTTCTTT.

This clonotype has ten or more counts. The V and J genes are TRBV7-6 and TRBJ2-5; no reliable D call. Trimming removed 3 bases at V and 5 bases at J, with 13 bases between. The CDR3 loop spans 14 amino acids. Germline V gene lookup returns CDR1 SGHVS and CDR2 FNYEAQ. In DNA, the CDR3 is TGTGCCAGCAGCTTGGGCACGGGTGTTGAGACCCAGTACTTC. It yields the protein CASSLGTGVETQYF.

Worth noting for this clonotype: The junction shows a germline mismatch at one end, possibly a read error. The rearrangement links TRBV5-5 to TRBJ1-1; D is uncertain. Germline V gene lookup returns CDR1 SGHKS and CDR2 YYEKEE (reference sequence). The CDR3 totals 13 residues. CDR3 region: CASSWEVGTEAFF. The CDR3 bases are TGCGCCAGCAGCTGGGAGGTGGGCACTGAAGCTTTCTTT.

The chain uses TRBV19 and TRBJ1-2; maybe TRBD1 (6 bases). Germline V CDR1 and CDR2: LNHDA, SQIVND (reference sequence). CDR3 length: 13 residues. Trimming removed 3 bases at V and 6 bases at J, with 11 bases between. CDR3 DNA: TGTGCCAGTAGTATTCGGGGGCTTGATGGCTACACCTTC. Translation: CASSIRGLDGYTF.